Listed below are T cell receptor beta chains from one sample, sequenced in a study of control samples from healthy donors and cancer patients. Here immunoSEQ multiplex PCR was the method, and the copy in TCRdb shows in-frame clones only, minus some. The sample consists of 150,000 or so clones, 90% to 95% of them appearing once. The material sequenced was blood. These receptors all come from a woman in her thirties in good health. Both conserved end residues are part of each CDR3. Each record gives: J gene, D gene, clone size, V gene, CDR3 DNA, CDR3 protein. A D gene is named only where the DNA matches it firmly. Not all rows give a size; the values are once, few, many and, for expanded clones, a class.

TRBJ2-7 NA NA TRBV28 TGTGCCAGCAGTGGACGGGAACGGCGGGCCTACGAGCAGTACTTC CASSGRERRAYEQYF
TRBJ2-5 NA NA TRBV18 TGTGCCAGCTCACCAGGTGGGGAGACCCAGTACTTC CASSPGGETQYF
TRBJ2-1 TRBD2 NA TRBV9 TGTGCCAGCAGCGTAGGCGGCGGGAGCCTTTTCACTGAGCAGTTCTTC CASSVGGGSLFTEQFF
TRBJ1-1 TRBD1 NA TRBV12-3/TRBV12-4 TGTGCCAGCTCGTTACAGGGGTACACTGAAGCTTTCTTT CASSLQGYTEAFF
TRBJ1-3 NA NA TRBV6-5 TGTGCCAGCAGCCAGGGAAACACCATATATTTT CASSQGNTIYF
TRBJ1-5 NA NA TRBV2 TGTGCCAGCACCAGGGACAGCAATCAGCCCCAGCATTTT CASTRDSNQPQHF
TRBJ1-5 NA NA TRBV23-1 TGCGCCAGCAGCCGCCCGGAAGCCTTTAGCAATCAGCCCCAGCATTTT CASSRPEAFSNQPQHF
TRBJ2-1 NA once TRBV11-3 TGTGCCAGCAGCTTAGAGGGTCTAGGCGGGGATCCCAGAGTTCACAATGAGCAGTTCTTC CASSLEGLGGDPRVHNEQFF
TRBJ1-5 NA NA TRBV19 TGTGCCAGTACCTCCGTCGGAGGGTATAGCAATCAGCCCCAGCATTTT CASTSVGGYSNQPQHF
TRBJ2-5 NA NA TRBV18 TGTGCCAGCTCACCACCGGACGAGACCCAGTACTTC CASSPPDETQYF
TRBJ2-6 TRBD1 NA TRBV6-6 TGTGCCAGCAGTCCACAGGGGGCTGGGGCCAACGTCCTGACTTTC CASSPQGAGANVLTF
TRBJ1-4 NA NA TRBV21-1 TGTGCCAGCAGCAACTCAGGGGGACATGAAAAACTGTTTTTT CASSNSGGHEKLFF
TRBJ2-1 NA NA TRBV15 TGTGCCACCAGCGGGGGTGGGACTCGCTCCTACAATGAGCAGTTCTTC CATSGGGTRSYNEQFF
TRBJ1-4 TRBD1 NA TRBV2 TGTGCCAGCAAGCAGGGGGCGGCTAATGAAAAACTGTTTTTT CASKQGAANEKLFF
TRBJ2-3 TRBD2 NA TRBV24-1 TGTGCCACCAGTGATAGCGGGAGGGCCGATACGCAGTATTTT CATSDSGRADTQYF
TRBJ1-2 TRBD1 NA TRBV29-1 TGCAGCGTTCTTTTGCTGGACAGGGGGAATGGCTACACCTTC CSVLLLDRGNGYTF
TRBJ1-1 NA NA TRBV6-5 TGTGCCAGCAGTTACTCGTTTAGGGGGGAAGCTTTCTTT CASSYSFRGEAFF
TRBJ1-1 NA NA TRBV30 TGTGCCTGGAGTGGGGCAGGTCCTAACACTGAAGCTTTCTTT CAWSGAGPNTEAFF
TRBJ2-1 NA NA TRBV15 TGTGCCACCAGCAGTAGCGGAAACTCCTACAATGAGCAGTTCTTC CATSSSGNSYNEQFF
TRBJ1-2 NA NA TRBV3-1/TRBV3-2 TGTGCCAGCAGCCCAGCTTTCCAGTCGGGCTACACCTTC CASSPAFQSGYTF
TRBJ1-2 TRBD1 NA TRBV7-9 TGTGCCAGCAGCTTAGCCAGGGGGGACAATGGCTACACCTTC CASSLARGDNGYTF
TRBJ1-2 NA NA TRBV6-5 TGTGCCAGCAGCACCCTGAGGGGGTTAAGAGGCTACACCTTC CASSTLRGLRGYTF
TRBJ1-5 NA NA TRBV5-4 TGTGCCAGCAGCCCGACCCCAAATCAGCCCCAGCATTTT CASSPTPNQPQHF
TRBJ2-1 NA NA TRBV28 TGTGCCAGCAGTTTATATAGGACGGCTACGAATGAGCAGTTCTTC CASSLYRTATNEQFF
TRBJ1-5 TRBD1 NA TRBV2 TGTGCCACCAAGGACAGGGCCATAGTGGGCAATCAGCCCCAGCATTTT CATKDRAIVGNQPQHF
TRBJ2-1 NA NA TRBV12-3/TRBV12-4 TGTGCCAGCACCCGGGACGACGGTGAGCAGTTCTTC CASTRDDGEQFF
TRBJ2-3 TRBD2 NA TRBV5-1 TGCGCCAGCAGCCTAAGCGGGACCTCCACAGATACGCAGTATTTT CASSLSGTSTDTQYF
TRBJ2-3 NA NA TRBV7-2 TGTGCCAGCAGTTGGGGGGATACGCAGTATTTT CASSWGDTQYF
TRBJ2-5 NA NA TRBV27 TGTGCCAGCAGTTTATCTGGTCGGGAGACCCAGTACTTC CASSLSGRETQYF
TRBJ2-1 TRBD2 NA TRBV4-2 TGTGCCAGCAGTCAAGTAGCGGGAGGGATCAATGAGCAGTTCTTC CASSQVAGGINEQFF
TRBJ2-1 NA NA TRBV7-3 TGTGCCAGCAGCCTCGGACTACCCGGCAACAATGAGCAGTTCTTC CASSLGLPGNNEQFF
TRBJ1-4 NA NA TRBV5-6 TGTGCCAGCAGCTTGGTTTCGGTAACTAATGAAAAACTGTTTTTT CASSLVSVTNEKLFF
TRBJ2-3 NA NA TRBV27 TGTGCCAGCAGTTTAATGAGGCGCGGTGACACAGATACGCAGTATTTT CASSLMRRGDTDTQYF
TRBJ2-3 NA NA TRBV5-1 TGCGCCAGCAGCACCGGGACGACAGATACGCAGTATTTT CASSTGTTDTQYF
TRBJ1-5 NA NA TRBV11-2 TGTGCCAGCAGCTTAGATGATGGGAATCAGCCCCAGCATTTT CASSLDDGNQPQHF
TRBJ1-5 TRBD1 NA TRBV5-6 TGTGCCAGCAGCTTATTGGCAGGGGGTAGCAATCAGCCCCAGCATTTT CASSLLAGGSNQPQHF
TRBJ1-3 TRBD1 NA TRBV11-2 TGTGCCAGCAGCTCCCGGGACAGGGAAGGAAACACCATATATTTT CASSSRDREGNTIYF